This is a list of T cell receptor beta chains from one sample in a study of technical replicates of blood from a few donors. TCRdb keeps only in-frame clones here, not all; method: immunoSEQ multiplex PCR. The table includes approximately 84,000 clones, roughly 98% detected once. What was sequenced was T cells isolated from PBMCs. The receptors stem from a human donor in good health. Each CDR3 is given with its conserved first and last residue. Fields, in order: CDR3 DNA, CDR3 protein, V gene, D gene, J gene, clone size. A D gene is named only where the DNA matches it firmly. Rows give clone size only sometimes, using once, few, many, or a class for an expanded clone.

cdr3_nt: TGTGCCAGCAGTTACGGACAGGGACGAAGCTACGAGCAGTACTTC; cdr3_aa: CASSYGQGRSYEQYF; v_call: TRBV6-5; d_call: TRBD1; j_call: TRBJ2-7; clone_size: NA
cdr3_nt: TGTGCCAGCAGTGGGACAGTTGAAGCTTTCTTT; cdr3_aa: CASSGTVEAFF; v_call: TRBV28; d_call: TRBD1; j_call: TRBJ1-1; clone_size: NA
cdr3_nt: TGTGCCAGCAGCTTGGAACTTTTGAACACTGAAGCTTTCTTT; cdr3_aa: CASSLELLNTEAFF; v_call: TRBV5-8; d_call: NA; j_call: TRBJ1-1; clone_size: NA
cdr3_nt: TGTGCCAGCAGCTTAGACGGCAGGGCTAATTCACCCCTCCACTTT; cdr3_aa: CASSLDGRANSPLHF; v_call: TRBV7-3; d_call: NA; j_call: TRBJ1-6; clone_size: NA
cdr3_nt: TGCGCCAGCAGCTTGGCGGTAAATGAGCAGTTCTTC; cdr3_aa: CASSLAVNEQFF; v_call: TRBV5-1; d_call: NA; j_call: TRBJ2-1; clone_size: NA
cdr3_nt: TGTGCCAGCAGAGCAACTAGCGGGGGGAGGAATGAGCAGTTCTTC; cdr3_aa: CASRATSGGRNEQFF; v_call: TRBV2; d_call: TRBD2; j_call: TRBJ2-1; clone_size: NA
cdr3_nt: TGTGCCAGCTTCCCCACAGGGACAAGGAACACTGAAGCTTTCTTT; cdr3_aa: CASFPTGTRNTEAFF; v_call: TRBV18; d_call: NA; j_call: TRBJ1-1; clone_size: NA
cdr3_nt: TGTGCCAGCAGCTACTTACAAGAGACCCAGTACTTC; cdr3_aa: CASSYLQETQYF; v_call: TRBV7-9; d_call: NA; j_call: TRBJ2-5; clone_size: NA
cdr3_nt: TGTGCCAGCAGTTTTGTTGACAGACGAAACTATGGCTACACCTTC; cdr3_aa: CASSFVDRRNYGYTF; v_call: TRBV28; d_call: NA; j_call: TRBJ1-2; clone_size: once
cdr3_nt: TGTGCCAGCAGTGTTGGGGGACAGCACAATCAGCCCCAGCATTTT; cdr3_aa: CASSVGGQHNQPQHF; v_call: TRBV6-1; d_call: TRBD1; j_call: TRBJ1-5; clone_size: NA
cdr3_nt: TGTGCCAGCATCCCCAGCGGAGGGGCGTTACAGCCCCAGCATTTT; cdr3_aa: CASIPSGGALQPQHF; v_call: TRBV28; d_call: NA; j_call: TRBJ1-5; clone_size: NA
cdr3_nt: TGTGCCTGGAGTTATGGTCAGGAGACCCAGTACTTC; cdr3_aa: CAWSYGQETQYF; v_call: TRBV30; d_call: NA; j_call: TRBJ2-5; clone_size: few
cdr3_nt: TGTGCCAGCAGCGTCGGGACAGACTCTAGTGGCTACACCTTC; cdr3_aa: CASSVGTDSSGYTF; v_call: TRBV11-2; d_call: TRBD1; j_call: TRBJ1-2; clone_size: NA
cdr3_nt: TGTGCCAGCAGTGAATCCCCAGGGGGCGCGGGCTATGGCTACACCTTC; cdr3_aa: CASSESPGGAGYGYTF; v_call: TRBV27; d_call: TRBD1; j_call: TRBJ1-2; clone_size: NA
cdr3_nt: TGTGCCATCAGTGACACTGGGACTAGCGGGAGTGTGGGCCTGTACAATGAGCAGTTCTTC; cdr3_aa: CAISDTGTSGSVGLYNEQFF; v_call: TRBV10-3; d_call: TRBD2; j_call: TRBJ2-1; clone_size: NA
cdr3_nt: TGCAGCGTTGTTACAGGGGGCTATGGCTATGGCTACACCTTC; cdr3_aa: CSVVTGGYGYGYTF; v_call: TRBV29-1; d_call: TRBD1; j_call: TRBJ1-2; clone_size: NA
cdr3_nt: TGTGCCAGCAGCTCTAGCTTAAACACCATATATTTT; cdr3_aa: CASSSSLNTIYF; v_call: TRBV7-9; d_call: NA; j_call: TRBJ1-3; clone_size: NA
cdr3_nt: TGCGCCAGCAGCTCATACCGACAGTCATACAATGAGCAGTTCTTC; cdr3_aa: CASSSYRQSYNEQFF; v_call: TRBV5-1; d_call: NA; j_call: TRBJ2-1; clone_size: NA
cdr3_nt: TGCGCCAGCAGCCTTCGACAGGGGTCCAGAAACACCATATATTTT; cdr3_aa: CASSLRQGSRNTIYF; v_call: TRBV4-1; d_call: TRBD1; j_call: TRBJ1-3; clone_size: NA
cdr3_nt: TGCAGCGTTGAGGACCGGTTGGGGGCCGTAGCTTTCTTT; cdr3_aa: CSVEDRLGAVAFF; v_call: TRBV29-1; d_call: NA; j_call: TRBJ1-1; clone_size: NA
cdr3_nt: TGTGCCAGCAGTCCGGAGGTCTCCTACGAGCAGTACTTC; cdr3_aa: CASSPEVSYEQYF; v_call: TRBV28; d_call: NA; j_call: TRBJ2-7; clone_size: NA
cdr3_nt: TGTGCCAGCAGGTTAATGGCCGGGGGCACCGGGGAGCTGTTTTTT; cdr3_aa: CASRLMAGGTGELFF; v_call: TRBV27; d_call: NA; j_call: TRBJ2-2; clone_size: NA
cdr3_nt: TGTGCCAGCAGCCTCGACCCTAGCGGAGGGGGGGACGAGGCCCAGTACTTC; cdr3_aa: CASSLDPSGGGDEAQYF; v_call: TRBV28; d_call: NA; j_call: TRBJ2-5; clone_size: NA
cdr3_nt: TGTGCCAGCAGCTTTGGGTCAGGCACTGAAGCTTTCTTT; cdr3_aa: CASSFGSGTEAFF; v_call: TRBV5-4; d_call: NA; j_call: TRBJ1-1; clone_size: NA